A selection of T cell receptor beta chains follows, all from one sample in a study of blood T cell repertoires in COVID-19. Assay: immunoSEQ multiplex PCR; the TCRdb copy retains only in-frame clones and omits some. The sample consists of about 160,000 clones, about 80% of them appearing once. Sequenced input: peripheral blood. Source of these receptors: a man in his 70s with acute or convalescent COVID-19. Each CDR3 is given with its conserved first and last residue. Fields, in order: D gene, clone size, J gene, V gene, CDR3 DNA, CDR3 protein. A D gene is named only where the DNA matches it firmly. Not every row has a clone size; where given, it reads once, few, many or a size class.

d_call: TRBD1
clone_size: -
j_call: TRBJ1-1
v_call: TRBV10-3
cdr3_nt: TGTGCCATCAGTGAGTCGAAGACAGGGGGTGGCACTGAAGCTTTCTTT
cdr3_aa: CAISESKTGGGTEAFF

d_call: TRBD2
clone_size: -
j_call: TRBJ2-2
v_call: TRBV18
cdr3_nt: TGTGCCAGCTCACCACAATCTAGCGGGAGCGTCGCCGGGGAGCTGTTTTTT
cdr3_aa: CASSPQSSGSVAGELFF

d_call: TRBD1
clone_size: -
j_call: TRBJ2-1
v_call: TRBV5-1
cdr3_nt: TGCGCCAGCAGCTTGGCCGGGACAGGGGGCAATGAGCAGTTCTTC
cdr3_aa: CASSLAGTGGNEQFF

d_call: TRBD2
clone_size: -
j_call: TRBJ2-3
v_call: TRBV5-1
cdr3_nt: TGCGCCAGCAGCTTGTATTTGGCGGGGGGCACAGATACGCAGTATTTT
cdr3_aa: CASSLYLAGGTDTQYF

d_call: TRBD1
clone_size: -
j_call: TRBJ1-2
v_call: TRBV6-1
cdr3_nt: TGTGCCAGCAGTGAAGCGTCAGGGGGCGCTTTTGGCTACACCTTC
cdr3_aa: CASSEASGGAFGYTF

d_call: TRBD1
clone_size: few
j_call: TRBJ1-5
v_call: TRBV2
cdr3_nt: TGTGCCAGCAGGGGGGACAGGGGGAGCAATCAGCCCCAGCATTTT
cdr3_aa: CASRGDRGSNQPQHF

d_call: -
clone_size: -
j_call: TRBJ2-1
v_call: TRBV7-3
cdr3_nt: TGTGCCAGCAGCTTAAGCGGGTACTACAATGAGCAGTTCTTC
cdr3_aa: CASSLSGYYNEQFF

d_call: -
clone_size: -
j_call: TRBJ2-7
v_call: TRBV11-2
cdr3_nt: TGTGCCAGCAGCTTATCTCGTTACGAGCAGTACTTC
cdr3_aa: CASSLSRYEQYF

d_call: -
clone_size: -
j_call: TRBJ2-1
v_call: TRBV4-2
cdr3_nt: TGTGCCAGCAGCCAAGTAGACGCGACGGGTGAGCAGTTCTTC
cdr3_aa: CASSQVDATGEQFF

d_call: -
clone_size: -
j_call: TRBJ2-7
v_call: TRBV18
cdr3_nt: TGTGCCAGCTCGCCGGACTTTAGTTCCTACGAGCAGTACTTC
cdr3_aa: CASSPDFSSYEQYF

d_call: TRBD1
clone_size: -
j_call: TRBJ2-7
v_call: TRBV28
cdr3_nt: TGTGCCAGCAGTTTATGGACAGGGGGATCCTACGAGCAGTACTTC
cdr3_aa: CASSLWTGGSYEQYF

d_call: -
clone_size: once
j_call: TRBJ2-2
v_call: TRBV3-1/TRBV3-2
cdr3_nt: TGTGCCAGCAGCCAAGCATACGGTACGAACACCGGGGAGCTGTTTTTT
cdr3_aa: CASSQAYGTNTGELFF

d_call: TRBD1
clone_size: -
j_call: TRBJ1-3
v_call: TRBV28
cdr3_nt: TGTGCCAGCAGTTTCTCGGGGACAGACTCCATTAGGGACTCTGGAAACACCATATATTTT
cdr3_aa: CASSFSGTDSIRDSGNTIYF

d_call: TRBD1
clone_size: -
j_call: TRBJ2-7
v_call: TRBV11-2
cdr3_nt: TGTGCCAGCAGCTCTACAGGGGGCCCCTACGAGCAGTACTTC
cdr3_aa: CASSSTGGPYEQYF

d_call: TRBD1
clone_size: -
j_call: TRBJ1-1
v_call: TRBV6-2/TRBV6-3
cdr3_nt: TGTGCCAGCAGCCCGGGACAGGAGGCTTTCTTT
cdr3_aa: CASSPGQEAFF

d_call: TRBD1
clone_size: -
j_call: TRBJ1-6
v_call: TRBV6-6
cdr3_nt: TGTGCCAGCAGTTACCCGGAGGGACAGGGAAATTCACCCCTCCACTTT
cdr3_aa: CASSYPEGQGNSPLHF

d_call: TRBD1
clone_size: -
j_call: TRBJ2-7
v_call: TRBV5-1
cdr3_nt: TGCGCCAGCAAAAAAACAGGGGGCGCCGGCTACGAGCAGTACTTC
cdr3_aa: CASKKTGGAGYEQYF

d_call: -
clone_size: -
j_call: TRBJ2-7
v_call: TRBV15
cdr3_nt: TGTGCCACCAGCAGAGTAGGAGTGGGAACAGGCCAGTACTTC
cdr3_aa: CATSRVGVGTGQYF

d_call: TRBD1
clone_size: -
j_call: TRBJ2-3
v_call: TRBV7-3
cdr3_nt: TGTGCCAGCAGCTCCGGACAGGGAATCGACCACACAGATACGCAGTATTTT
cdr3_aa: CASSSGQGIDHTDTQYF

d_call: -
clone_size: -
j_call: TRBJ1-1
v_call: TRBV3-1/TRBV3-2
cdr3_nt: TGTGCCAGCAGCCAGGGTGGAGGGTATATGAACACTGAAGCTTTCTTT
cdr3_aa: CASSQGGGYMNTEAFF

d_call: -
clone_size: -
j_call: TRBJ1-1
v_call: TRBV6-4
cdr3_nt: TGTGCCGCGAATGCTAAACAAGGGGCGCTGGGCCGGAACACTGAAGCTTTCTTT
cdr3_aa: CAANAKQGALGRNTEAFF

d_call: -
clone_size: -
j_call: TRBJ2-5
v_call: TRBV2
cdr3_nt: TGTGCCAGCAGTAATCAGCTCCCGGGAGAAGGGACCCAGTACTTC
cdr3_aa: CASSNQLPGEGTQYF

d_call: -
clone_size: few
j_call: TRBJ2-7
v_call: TRBV29-1
cdr3_nt: TGCAGCGCCAGGGGAGAAGAATACGAGCAGTACTTC
cdr3_aa: CSARGEEYEQYF

d_call: -
clone_size: -
j_call: TRBJ2-1
v_call: TRBV3-1/TRBV3-2
cdr3_nt: TGTGCCAGCAGCAAAGCGGCACTTCTAGTAAATGAGCAGTTCTTC
cdr3_aa: CASSKAALLVNEQFF

d_call: TRBD2
clone_size: -
j_call: TRBJ2-5
v_call: TRBV28
cdr3_nt: TGTGCCACCAAACGCGCGGGGGTAGAGACCCAGTACTTC
cdr3_aa: CATKRAGVETQYF

d_call: -
clone_size: -
j_call: TRBJ1-1
v_call: TRBV5-1
cdr3_nt: TGCGCCAGCAGAGATCAGGGGAACACTGAAGCTTTCTTT
cdr3_aa: CASRDQGNTEAFF

d_call: -
clone_size: -
j_call: TRBJ2-1
v_call: TRBV6-6
cdr3_nt: TGTGCCAGCACGTTTTTCTCGTACGCGGTCAATGAGCAGTTCTTC
cdr3_aa: CASTFFSYAVNEQFF

d_call: TRBD1
clone_size: -
j_call: TRBJ1-2
v_call: TRBV28
cdr3_nt: TGTGCCAGCAGTTTAAGGACAGGGAGGGCTAACTATGGCTACACCTTC
cdr3_aa: CASSLRTGRANYGYTF

d_call: -
clone_size: -
j_call: TRBJ2-2
v_call: TRBV5-4
cdr3_nt: TGTGCCAGCAGCTCCCACCCGATAGCGGTCCAAAACACCGGGGAGCTGTTTTTT
cdr3_aa: CASSSHPIAVQNTGELFF

d_call: -
clone_size: few
j_call: TRBJ1-5
v_call: TRBV6-6
cdr3_nt: TGTGCCAGCAACGAGGGATCGGGGCCCCAGCATTTT
cdr3_aa: CASNEGSGPQHF

d_call: -
clone_size: -
j_call: TRBJ2-1
v_call: TRBV5-1
cdr3_nt: TGCGCCAGCAGCTCGAGGGTTGGATACAATGAGCAGTTCTTC
cdr3_aa: CASSSRVGYNEQFF

d_call: TRBD1
clone_size: many
j_call: TRBJ1-6
v_call: TRBV9
cdr3_nt: TGTGCCAGCAGCGCGACAGGGGTCGAGAATTCACCCCTCCACTTT
cdr3_aa: CASSATGVENSPLHF

d_call: TRBD1
clone_size: -
j_call: TRBJ1-5
v_call: TRBV28
cdr3_nt: TGTGCCGCGCAGGGGGAACGCCAGCCCCAGCATTTT
cdr3_aa: CAAQGERQPQHF

d_call: TRBD2
clone_size: once
j_call: TRBJ2-1
v_call: TRBV11-3
cdr3_nt: TGTGCCAGCAGCTTAGGCGGCGGGAGGGGCAATGAGCAGTTCTTC
cdr3_aa: CASSLGGGRGNEQFF

d_call: TRBD2
clone_size: few
j_call: TRBJ2-5
v_call: TRBV7-3
cdr3_nt: TGTGCCAGCAGCTTAGCCCCGGGACTAGGGGAGACCCAGTACTTC
cdr3_aa: CASSLAPGLGETQYF

d_call: -
clone_size: -
j_call: TRBJ2-2
v_call: TRBV28
cdr3_nt: TGTGCCAGCAGTTTAACTAGCCACGGGGAGCTGTTTTTT
cdr3_aa: CASSLTSHGELFF

d_call: -
clone_size: -
j_call: TRBJ1-6
v_call: TRBV7-8
cdr3_nt: TGTGCCAGCCACAGCGCGGGGGTAGGGACCTATAATTCACCCCTCCACTTT
cdr3_aa: CASHSAGVGTYNSPLHF

d_call: -
clone_size: once
j_call: TRBJ2-7
v_call: TRBV10-3
cdr3_nt: TGTGCCATCAGTGAGGCCCCTAGGGGCTACGAGCAGTACTTC
cdr3_aa: CAISEAPRGYEQYF

d_call: TRBD1
clone_size: -
j_call: TRBJ2-5
v_call: TRBV9
cdr3_nt: TGTGCCAGCAGCGCCCATGCATTGACAGGGGAAGAGACCCAGTACTTC
cdr3_aa: CASSAHALTGEETQYF

d_call: TRBD2
clone_size: -
j_call: TRBJ2-3
v_call: TRBV2
cdr3_nt: TGTGCCAGCCTTTTAGGACCGGGACTAGCGTCTAGCACAGATACGCAGTATTTT
cdr3_aa: CASLLGPGLASSTDTQYF

d_call: TRBD1
clone_size: -
j_call: TRBJ2-7
v_call: TRBV5-6
cdr3_nt: TGTGCCAGCAGCTTATACCGGGACAGCACCTACGAGCAGTACTTC
cdr3_aa: CASSLYRDSTYEQYF

d_call: TRBD1
clone_size: -
j_call: TRBJ2-3
v_call: TRBV19
cdr3_nt: TGTGCCAGTAGTATAGGACAGGGAACAGATACGCAGTATTTT
cdr3_aa: CASSIGQGTDTQYF

d_call: -
clone_size: -
j_call: TRBJ1-5
v_call: TRBV11-2
cdr3_nt: TGTGCCAGCAGCTTGGGGACTGAGGCCTTGTCCCAGCATTTT
cdr3_aa: CASSLGTEALSQHF

d_call: TRBD2
clone_size: -
j_call: TRBJ2-1
v_call: TRBV27
cdr3_nt: TGTGCCAGCAAGTCCGGCGGGCTAGCGGACAATGAGCAGTTCTTC
cdr3_aa: CASKSGGLADNEQFF

d_call: -
clone_size: -
j_call: TRBJ2-1
v_call: TRBV3-1/TRBV3-2
cdr3_nt: TGTGCCAGCAGCCAAGCCGCGGGACTCTACAATGAGCAGTTCTTC
cdr3_aa: CASSQAAGLYNEQFF